The 12 T cell receptor beta chains reported below all come from one sample, sequenced in a study of beta chain features in type 1 diabetes. Study-wide results and limits: Across all four CD4+ subsets, people with type 1 diabetes showed modestly shorter TCRB CDR3s.

cDNA synthesis used the whole RNA isolate, giving expressed TCRB sequences. The data were produced by immunoSEQ multiplex PCR, yet TCRdb's version contains in-frame clones alone and is incomplete. The sample lists over 200,000 clones; approximately 11% were seen once. Antigen specificity for these receptors is unknown. Sequencing input: naive CD4+ T cells from blood. These receptors were collected from a man aged 25 to 40 with type 1 diabetes.

This clone was detected a few times. The V call is TRBV5-6, the J call TRBJ2-7, with 9 bases that match TRBD1. The germline gives CDR1 SGHDT, CDR2 YYEEEE. V was clipped by 1 base and J by 5 bases; unmatched bases: 7. This CDR3 spans 15 amino acids. CDR3 protein: CASSLRGTGPNEQYF. CDR3 nucleotides: TGTGCCAGCAGCTTGAGGGGGACAGGGCCCAACGAGCAGTACTTC.

This clone appeared a few times. The rearrangement links TRBV5-1 to TRBJ2-1; D remains unclear. The germline CDR1 and CDR2 sequences are SGHRS and YFSETQ. With 2 bases removed from V and 8 bases from J, the gap between germline ends came to 17 bases. This CDR3 contains 15 residues. The DNA for the CDR3 is TGCGCCAGCAGCTTCCAGCGTTCCGGGTATTATGAGCAGTTCTTC. As protein: CASSFQRSGYYEQFF.

The J gene is TRBJ1-1, the V gene TRBV7-9, with 8 bases identical to TRBD1. V trimming: 2 bases; J trimming: 4 bases; junction bases outside the gene matches: 3. CDR1 is SEHNR and CDR2 is FQNEAQ in the germline V gene (reference sequence). This CDR3 region has 14 residues. CDR3 amino acids: CASSLQGARTEAFF. CDR3 nucleotides: TGTGCCAGCAGCTTACAGGGGGCGCGCACTGAAGCTTTCTTT.

V and J are TRBV18 and TRBJ2-7; 9 nucleotides agree with TRBD1. This CDR3 is built from 15 residues. The V and J ends lost 4 bases and 0 bases, in that order; junction bases with no gene match: 4. Germline V gene data show CDR1 as KGHSH and CDR2 as LQKENI. The chain's CDR3 is CASSRTGASSYEQYF. The DNA for the CDR3 is TGTGCCAGCTCACGGACAGGGGCCAGCTCCTACGAGCAGTACTTC.

Remarks on this clone: The same CDR3 arises from other DNA sequences in this sample as well. J is TRBJ1-1 and V is TRBV9, with 8 positions matching TRBD1. J was trimmed by 6 bases and V by 3 bases; bases with no gene match: 4. This CDR3 region has 13 residues. Germline V CDR1 and CDR2: SGDLS, YYNGEE. CDR3 protein: CASSATGAAEAFF. The CDR3 nucleotides are TGTGCCAGCAGCGCGACAGGGGCCGCTGAAGCTTTCTTT.

J is TRBJ1-2 and V is TRBV9; TRBD1 agrees at 9 bases. V gave up 4 bases and J gave up 7 bases; unmatched junction bases: 11. Per germline, CDR1 SGDLS and CDR2 YYNGEE. The CDR3 is made up of 15 amino acids. CDR3 residues: CASSPRPQGARGYTF. Here the CDR3 DNA reads TGTGCCAGCAGCCCGAGACCACAGGGGGCGCGTGGCTACACCTTC. Using reference TRBV9 and TRBJ1-2 for the parts outside the CDR3, the full variable domain is DSGVTQTPKHLITATGQRVTLRCSPRSGDLSVYWYQQSLDQGLQFLIQYYNGEERAKGNILERFSAQQFPDLHSELNLSSLELGDSALYFCASSPRPQGARGYTFGSGTRLTVV.

This clone was seen only a few times. The chain has TRBV7-9 and TRBJ2-3, with 7 bases identical to TRBD1. V was pared by 5 bases and J by 0 bases, with 5 bases of the junction left unmatched. CDR3 length: 15 amino acids. Looked up from germline, CDR1 is SEHNR and CDR2 is FQNEAQ (reference sequence). In DNA form, the CDR3 reads TGTGCCAGCAGCCCTGGGACAGCTAGCACAGATACGCAGTATTTT. This translates into CASSPGTASTDTQYF. Based on the CDR3 plus reference TRBV7-9 and TRBJ2-3, the full variable domain is DTGVSQNPRHKITKRGQNVTFRCDPISEHNRLYWYRQTLGQGPEFLTYFQNEAQLEKSRLLSDRFSAERPKGSFSTLEIQRTEQGDSAMYLCASSPGTASTDTQYFGPGTRLTVL.

This clone was seen a handful of times. V gene TRBV4-2 combines with J gene TRBJ1-2, with a possible D match to TRBD1 (5 bases). Per germline, CDR1 LGHNA and CDR2 YNFKEQ. V was cut by 4 bases and J by 4 bases, with 13 bases left in between. CDR3 length: 14 residues. The CDR3 coding sequence is TGTGCCAGCAGCCCGGGAGGGGTAATCTATGGCTACACCTTC. This sequence encodes CASSPGGVIYGYTF.

This chain connects TRBV27 to TRBJ2-3; 13 bases match TRBD2. Unmatched junction bases numbered 5, after V lost 4 bases and J lost 10 bases. This CDR3 contains 14 residues. Per the germline V gene, CDR1 is MNHEY and CDR2 is SMNVEV (reference sequence). DNA of the CDR3: TGTGCCAGCAGTTCAAGACTAGCGGGGGGTCCGCAGTATTTT. Translation: CASSSRLAGGPQYF.

The chain combines TRBV10-2 with TRBJ1-5; the D is unclear. Germline V gives CDR1 WSHSY, CDR2 SAAADI. V dropped 0 bases and J dropped 10 bases, with 10 bases sitting between them. The CDR3 has 13 amino acids. The DNA of the CDR3 is TGCGCCAGCAGTGAGTCCAGTGGAGGCCCCCAGCATTTT. Its protein product is CASSESSGGPQHF.

This clone was counted between two and nine times. The J gene is TRBJ2-1, the V gene TRBV19; 8 bases align to TRBD1. Germline lookup yields CDR1 LNHDA and CDR2 SQIVND (reference sequence). The junction had 2 bases not matched to a gene; V was cut back by 5 bases and J by 2 bases. This CDR3 contains 14 residues. Written as DNA, the CDR3 is TGTGCCAGTAGTTACAGGGGGACCTACAATGAGCAGTTCTTC. It translates to CASSYRGTYNEQFF.

V gene TRBV19 combines with J gene TRBJ1-5; D is perhaps TRBD1 (6 bases). The CDR3 covers 14 residues. Between the trimmed V and J ends, which lost 5 bases and 9 bases, there was a span of 17 bases. In germline, CDR1 is LNHDA, CDR2 SQIVND (reference sequence). CDR3 coding DNA: TGTGCCAGTAGTTTTCTTCAGGGGCGCCGGCCCCAGCATTTT. Encoded protein: CASSFLQGRRPQHF.